This note documents a single T cell receptor beta chain sequence. The antigen remains undetermined. The source of the sample is a study of OX40 agonist ivuxolimab in advanced cancers. At the level of the study: The study gave patients intravenous ivuxolimab at 0.01 to 10 mg/kg every 2 weeks.

The assay was immunoSEQ multiplex PCR, and TCRdb's table has in-frame clones only and misses some. The top ten hold approximately 0.72% of the sample, which has fewer than 85,000 clones, 86% seen once. General study points: Expanded clones belonging to CD8+ T cells outnumbered, on average, those of CD4+. At 0.1 to 3.0 mg/kg and by week 6, clonal expansion occurred in CD4+ and CD8+ blood T cells.

The input for sequencing was CD4+ or CD8+ T cells sorted from blood, taken in a trial of the OX40 agonist ivuxolimab. This receptor was identified in an adult with an advanced solid tumor such as melanoma, head and neck, liver or kidney cancer.

The CDR3 DNA reads TGTGCCAGCGGGACAGGGCTCACTGAAGCTTTCTTT. It encodes CASGTGLTEAFF. The chain employs TRBV6-1 and TRBJ1-1; 9 bases line up with TRBD1. Germline trimming cut 8 bases from V and 4 bases from J; bases unmatched to any gene: 2. The CDR3 has 12 residues. Germline V gene lookup returns CDR1 MNHNS and CDR2 SASEGT.